This T cell receptor beta chain was captured in a study of blood T cells in healthy people across ages. This CDR3 has 15 amino acids. Germline CDR1 reads MDHEN; CDR2 reads SYDVKM. The second PCR ran roughly 6 to 12 cycles with a sample-barcoded 5' primer and J-beta primers. Tags on each cDNA molecule came from a template-switch adaptor with 12 random nucleotides. From the 5' RACE reads, TCRdb called clonotypes with MiXCR, one entry per CDR3 protein. The sample includes fewer than 950,000 distinct CDR3 sequences, 36% of them seen just once. A word on this clonotype: Relative to the germline gene, one junction end is altered; a read error may explain this.

The rearrangement joins TRBV28 to TRBJ2-1; 7 bases agree with TRBD2. The receptor was derived from a man between 18 and 29 years old in good health. Material: blood. The CDR3 sequence is CASRWGGSSYNGQFF. CDR3 DNA sequence: TGTGCCAGCAGGTGGGGGGGAAGCTCCTACAATGGGCAGTTCTTC.